Listed below are T cell receptor beta chains from one sample, sequenced in a study of T cells in Graves' hyperthyroidism and ophthalmopathy. TCRdb reprocessed the multiplex PCR reads with MiXCR, giving one entry per CDR3 protein. The table shows a few hundred thousand distinct CDR3 sequences, with around 50% occurring only once. Sequenced sample: peripheral blood or thyroid tissue (not recorded which). The source of these receptors is an adult woman with Graves' disease, either hyperthyroidism or ophthalmopathy (not recorded which). Each CDR3 is given with its conserved first and last residue. D genes are given only for firm matches. Some rows have no size entry. The others give once, few or many, or a class for an expanded clone.

J | size | D | V | length | CDR3 | DNA
TRBJ1-6 | NA | TRBD1 | TRBV2 | 13 | CASTLGQGSSLHF | TGTGCCAGTACCCTTGGACAGGGTTCGTCCCTCCACTTT
TRBJ1-5 | many | NA | TRBV6-6 | 12 | CASGSDNQPQHF | TGTGCCAGCGGATCGGATAATCAGCCCCAGCATTTT
TRBJ2-6 | NA | NA | TRBV10-3 | 13 | CAIKGGTIGTEAF | TGTGCCATCAAGGGAGGTACCATAGGCACTGAAGCTTTC
TRBJ1-2 | NA | NA | TRBV10-3 | 14 | CASSYKGGRDGYTF | TGTGCCAGCAGTTACAAGGGGGGTAGGGATGGCTACACCTTC
TRBJ1-4 | NA | NA | TRBV7-2 | 16 | CASTLAYGGLGEKLFF | TGTGCCAGCACCTTAGCATATGGGGGCCTAGGGGAAAAACTGTTTTTT
TRBJ1-1 | NA | NA | TRBV28 | 13 | CASSLGLYSEAFF | TGTGCCAGCAGTTTGGGACTTTATTCTGAAGCTTTCTTT
TRBJ1-3 | few | NA | TRBV20-1 | 13 | CSARAHGGRTIYF | TGCAGTGCTAGAGCCCACGGTGGGCGCACCATATATTTT
TRBJ2-2 | NA | NA | TRBV7-8 | 14 | CASSLGGKYNEQFF | TGTGCCAGCAGCTTAGGTGGTAAATACAATGAGCAGTTTTTT
TRBJ2-5 | NA | NA | TRBV20-1 | 12 | CSASELQETQYF | TGCAGTGCTAGCGAGCTCCAAGAGACCCAGTACTTC
TRBJ1-5 | few | NA | TRBV12-3/TRBV12-4 | 13 | CASSLLRNQPQHF | TGTGCCAGCAGTTTGCTCAGAAATCAGCCCCAGCATTTT
TRBJ1-2 | NA | NA | TRBV20-1 | 15 | CSARDPTVGDDGYTF | TGCAGTGCTAGAGATCCCACTGTCGGGGACGATGGCTACACCTTC
TRBJ1-4 | NA | NA | TRBV5-8 | 15 | CASSLTLPANEKPFF | TGTGCCAGCAGCTTGACTCTCCCGGCTAATGAAAAACCGTTTTTT
TRBJ1-2 | NA | TRBD1 | TRBV20-1 | 14 | CSAAGGADSYGYTF | TGCAGTGCTGCAGGGGGCGCGGACAGCTATGGCTACACCTTC
TRBJ1-2 | NA | NA | TRBV20-1 | 16 | CSANERDTSGDDGYTF | TGCAGTGCTAACGAGCGGGACACTTCCGGGGACGATGGCTACACCTTC
TRBJ1-1 | few | NA | TRBV2 | 13 | CASSDRGEWVAFF | TGTGCCAGCAGTGATCGCGGGGAATGGGTAGCTTTCTTT
TRBJ2-5 | NA | TRBD2 | TRBV9 | 14 | CASSASGIQETQYF | TGTGCCAGCAGCGCCAGCGGGATTCAGGAGACCCAGTACTTC
TRBJ1-5 | many | NA | TRBV6-5 | 13 | CASSAGLRQPQHF | TGTGCCAGCAGTGCAGGTCTACGGCAGCCCCAGCATTTT
TRBJ2-2 | few | NA | TRBV5-1 | 13 | CASSLDDTGELFF | TGCGCCAGCAGCCTGGACGACACCGGGGAGCTGTTTTTT
TRBJ2-7 | NA | NA | TRBV4-2 | 11 | CASSQETEQYF | TGTGCCAGCAGCCAAGAGACCGAGCAGTACTTC
TRBJ2-2 | NA | TRBD2 | TRBV2 | 16 | CVSSLMLAGGTGELFF | TGTGTCAGCAGCTTAATGCTAGCGGGAGGTACCGGGGAGCTGTTTTTT
TRBJ1-2 | NA | NA | TRBV2 | 12 | CASSAPWGDDTF | TGTGCCAGCAGTGCCCCATGGGGGGACGACACCTTC
TRBJ1-4 | few | NA | TRBV20-1 | 14 | CSARDRPANEKLFF | TGCAGTGCTAGAGATCGGCCAGCTAATGAAAAACTGTTTTTT
TRBJ2-5 | NA | NA | TRBV2 | 14 | CASSVDNREETQYF | TGTGCCAGCAGTGTCGATAACAGAGAAGAGACCCAGTACTTC
TRBJ2-2 | NA | TRBD1 | TRBV7-9 | 18 | CASSARRQGASHTGELFF | TGTGCCAGCAGTGCTAGAAGGCAGGGGGCTTCGCACACCGGGGAGCTGTTTTTT
TRBJ1-2 | NA | TRBD1 | TRBV7-9 | 13 | CASSRRTGYGYTF | TGTGCCAGCAGCCGCCGGACAGGGTATGGCTACACCTTC
TRBJ1-2 | once | NA | TRBV7-9 | 12 | CASSLTGQGYTF | TGTGCCAGCAGCTTAACGGGCCAGGGCTACACCTTC
TRBJ2-7 | many | TRBD1 | TRBV7-9 | 14 | CASSLSDRAHEQYF | TGTGCCAGCAGCTTATCGGACAGGGCCCACGAGCAGTACTTC
TRBJ2-5 | NA | TRBD1 | TRBV25-1 | 17 | CASSAIPWDRNQETQYF | TGTGCCAGCAGTGCTATTCCGTGGGACAGGAACCAAGAGACCCAGTACTTC
TRBJ2-5 | many | NA | TRBV10-3 | 12 | CAISATQETQYF | TGTGCCATCAGTGCCACACAAGAGACCCAGTACTTC
TRBJ2-5 | NA | NA | TRBV10-3 | 13 | CAISEQDQETQYF | TGTGCCATCAGTGAACAGGATCAAGAGACCCAGTACTTC
TRBJ1-6 | few | NA | TRBV7-8 | 15 | CASSLEIAFNSPLHF | TGTGCCAGCAGCTTAGAAATAGCTTTCAATTCACCCCTCCACTTT
TRBJ1-5 | once | NA | TRBV10-2 | 15 | CASSETVYSNQPQHF | TGCGCCAGCAGTGAAACCGTCTATAGCAATCAGCCCCAGCATTTT
TRBJ1-1 | NA | NA | TRBV28 | 11 | CASEGVAEAFF | TGTGCCAGCGAGGGAGTGGCTGAAGCTTTCTTT
TRBJ2-7 | many | TRBD1 | TRBV4-1 | 15 | CASSLLDRGSYEQYF | TGCGCCAGCAGCCTCCTTGACAGGGGCTCCTACGAGCAGTACTTC
TRBJ1-1 | many | TRBD1 | TRBV19 | 13 | CASSTGQVAEAFF | TGTGCCAGTAGTACGGGACAGGTGGCGGAAGCTTTCTTT
TRBJ2-5 | once | NA | TRBV9 | 15 | CASSVGRSGGETQYF | TGTGCCAGCAGCGTCGGCAGAAGCGGTGGGGAGACCCAGTACTTC
TRBJ1-5 | NA | NA | TRBV28 | 14 | CASSLRPLNQPQHF | TGTGCCAGCAGTTTAAGGCCACTAAATCAGCCCCAGCATTTT
TRBJ1-1 | many | NA | TRBV14 | 14 | CASSQQGRVTEAFF | TGTGCCAGCAGCCAACAGGGGAGAGTCACTGAAGCTTTCTTT
TRBJ1-6 | few | TRBD1 | TRBV20-1 | 13 | CSAPTGVGTPLHF | TGCAGTGCTCCGACAGGGGTCGGGACACCCCTCCACTTT
TRBJ1-6 | NA | TRBD1 | TRBV11-2 | 14 | CASTPPGQGTPLHF | TGTGCCAGCACCCCCCCGGGACAGGGGACACCCCTCCACTTT
TRBJ2-7 | once | NA | TRBV7-8 | 18 | CASSSDNRALAGPYEQYF | TGTGCCAGCAGCTCCGACAACAGGGCGCTAGCTGGGCCCTACGAGCAGTACTTC
TRBJ2-7 | few | NA | TRBV5-1 | 14 | CASSLAVEGGEQYF | TGCGCCAGCAGCTTGGCGGTGGAAGGGGGCGAGCAGTACTTC
TRBJ2-5 | many | NA | TRBV7-8 | 15 | CASSLIFRNQETQYF | TGTGCCAGCAGCTTAATTTTCCGGAACCAAGAGACCCAGTACTTC
TRBJ1-1 | many | NA | TRBV10-3 | 13 | CAISPRGETEAFF | TGTGCCATCAGTCCTCGAGGGGAAACCGAAGCTTTCTTT
TRBJ1-3 | NA | NA | TRBV15 | 16 | CATSTETGFSGNTIYF | TGTGCCACCAGCACCGAAACAGGGTTCTCTGGAAACACCATATATTTT
TRBJ2-5 | NA | NA | TRBV7-9 | 16 | CASSPRGGALQETQYF | TGTGCCAGCAGCCCCAGGGGGGGAGCTCTCCAAGAGACCCAGTACTTC
TRBJ1-3 | NA | NA | TRBV7-9 | 15 | CASSIGQSSGNTIYF | TGTGCCAGCAGCATAGGACAGAGCTCTGGAAACACCATATATTTT
TRBJ2-5 | once | TRBD1 | TRBV6-4 | 13 | CASRGQGIGTQYF | TGTGCCAGCAGAGGACAGGGGATTGGGACCCAGTACTTC
TRBJ2-5 | NA | NA | TRBV20-1 | 14 | CSARLGGRQETQYF | TGCAGTGCTAGACTTGGGGGACGGCAAGAGACCCAGTACTTC
TRBJ2-1 | few | TRBD2 | TRBV20-1 | 14 | CSAIGAGPYNEQFF | TGCAGTGCTATAGGAGCGGGACCGTACAATGAGCAGTTCTTC